This T cell receptor (beta chain) derives from a study of blood T cells in healthy people across ages. Whole-study results and caveats: Possibly, changes in expanded clonotypes were confounded because donor CMV status was unknown. Bulk PBMC profiling left naive and antigen-experienced comparisons inconclusive.

The authors ran a second PCR of about 7 to 12 cycles using a sample-barcoded 5' primer and a J-beta primer mix. TCRdb reprocessed the 5' RACE reads with MiXCR, giving one entry per CDR3 protein. This sample has 600,000 or so distinct CDR3 sequences, with roughly 48% found just once. Trimming stripped 3 bases from V and 0 bases from J, with 9 bases between. Germline V gene data show CDR1 as SGHTA and CDR2 as FQGNSA. This CDR3 spans 15 amino acids. To note about this clonotype: Its target is not known.

The sequence derives from a man older than 75 in good health. The sequenced material came from blood. The chain is built from TRBV7-2 and TRBJ2-1, with no clear D. DNA for the CDR3: TGTGCCAGCAGCTTTTACGCTAGCTCCTACAATGAGCAGTTCTTC. Its translation is CASSFYASSYNEQFF.